This section outlines one T cell receptor (beta chain) sequence together with its context. The target antigen is unknown. This CDR3 has 13 residues. Deletions cut 0 bases from V and 6 bases from J, with 6 bases between. CDR1 is LGHNA, CDR2 YSLEER, per germline. Both 60 Vbeta primers and 13 Jbeta primers went into the PCR. Measured with immunoSEQ multiplex PCR; TCRdb has only the in-frame clones, and not every one. The profile shows 130,000 or so clones, 80% of them singletons. This sample is part of a study of cytomegalovirus exposure and HLA in healthy donors. The overall study: Membership in the Caucasian-associated ancestry cluster was found for 81% of a few hundred genotyped donors. Study-level points and caveats: Indistinguishable V segments such as TRBV6-2 and TRBV6-3 were excluded. It was only CMV serostatus that was available as immune exposure information. Prediction of most subjects' HLA-A and HLA-B alleles by TCR beta sequences was reportedly accurate.

The specimen sequenced was PBMCs. The chain links TRBV4-3 to TRBJ2-1; D ambiguous. This clonotype was obtained from a man younger than 40 in good health and CMV-seronegative. The CDR3 region is CASSQDSPNEQFF. In DNA, the CDR3 is TGCGCCAGCAGCCAAGATAGTCCCAATGAGCAGTTCTTC.